The sequence of this T cell receptor (beta chain) was determined in a study of T-cell memory formation after mild COVID-19. About the research overall: Clusters of TCRs were largely donor specific.

About this clonotype itself: No antigen is known for it.

A single record per CDR3 protein comes from TCRdb applying MiXCR to the 5' RACE reads. The table shows around 340,000 distinct CDR3 sequences, with 15% to 20% occurring only once. From germline, CDR1 is DFQATT and CDR2 SNEGSKA (reference sequence). Trimming removed 5 bases from V and 3 bases from J; junction bases left unmatched: 10. The CDR3 is 15 residues long. Study-level findings and limits: Clones contracting across day 15 to 85 had a balanced CD4/CD8 profile; later expanding clones leaned CD4+.

The chain employs TRBV20-1 and TRBJ1-2; TRBD1 aligns across 9 bases. The sequence came from a man aged 18 to 30 who had mild COVID-19 (a few samples of this study predate the infection). Cell type and time point are not known. Sequencing used PBMCs or a T cell subset sorted from them (not recorded which). The DNA of the CDR3 is TGCAGTGCTCGCCCAACAGGGGGCATGTACTATGGCTACACCTTC. Translated: CSARPTGGMYYGYTF.